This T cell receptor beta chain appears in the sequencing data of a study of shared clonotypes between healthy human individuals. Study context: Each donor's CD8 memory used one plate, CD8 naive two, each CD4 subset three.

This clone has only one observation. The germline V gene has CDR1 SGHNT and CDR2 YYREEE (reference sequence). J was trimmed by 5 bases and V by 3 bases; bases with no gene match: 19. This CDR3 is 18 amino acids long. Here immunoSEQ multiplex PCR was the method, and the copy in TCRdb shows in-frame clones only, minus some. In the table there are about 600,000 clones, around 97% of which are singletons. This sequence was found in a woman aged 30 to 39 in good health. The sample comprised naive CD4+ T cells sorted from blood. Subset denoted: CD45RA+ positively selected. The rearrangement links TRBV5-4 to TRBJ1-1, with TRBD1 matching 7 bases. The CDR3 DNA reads TGTGCCAGCAGCTCAGCCTTAATTGGGCGTCAGGGGGGGACTGAAGCTTTCTTT. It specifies CASSSALIGRQGGTEAFF. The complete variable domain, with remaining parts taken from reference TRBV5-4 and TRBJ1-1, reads ETGVTQSPTHLIKTRGQQVTLRCSSQSGHNTVSWYQQALGQGPQFIFQYYREEENGRGNFPPRFSGLQFPNYSSELNVNALELDDSALYLCASSSALIGRQGGTEAFFGQGTRLTVV.